This TCR beta chain was obtained from a study of T-cell reconstitution after alpha-beta-depleted transplantation in children. CDR3 length: 15 amino acids. Looked up from germline, CDR1 is SGHDN and CDR2 is FVKESK. V dropped 4 bases and J dropped 4 bases, with 14 bases sitting between them. This clonotype turned up a few times. This sample's TCRbeta library carried unique molecular identifier barcodes. Via MiXCR, TCRdb re-called the PCR reads, giving one row per CDR3 protein. The sample consists of about 500,000 distinct CDR3 sequences, about 31% of them appearing once. The input for sequencing was PBMCs from the stem cell graft donor, taken from the stem cell graft. This sequence originates from a human donor who donated a stem cell graft to a child with aplastic anemia. The chain joins TRBV14 to TRBJ2-1; D gene unclear. The CDR3 region has the DNA TGTGCCAGCAGCCCGATGGTCGGGTTATACAATGAGCAGTTCTTC. Protein: CASSPMVGLYNEQFF. The full variable domain, rest sourced from reference TRBV14 and TRBJ2-1, is EAGVTQFPSHSVIEKGQTVTLRCDPISGHDNLYWYRRVMGKEIKFLLHFVKESKQDESGMPNNRFLAERTGGTYSTLKVQPAELEDSGVYFCASSPMVGLYNEQFFGPGTRLTVL.